The following is a TCR beta chain sequence with its context. The sample comes from a study of blood T cell repertoires in COVID-19. Study processing details: Cell counts per sample came from amplifying reference gene primers. Some clones are missing from TCRdb's copy, which holds only in-frame ones; the method was immunoSEQ multiplex PCR. The V and J calls and clone size were taken over from that table, and D and trimming were inferred from the DNA. The sample lists a few hundred thousand clones, roughly nine tenths occurring once. The germline V and J ends were trimmed by 5 bases and 4 bases, with 13 bases remaining between them. Germline V gives CDR1 LNHDA, CDR2 SQIVND (reference sequence). The CDR3 extends over 14 amino acids. Participants had their cohort set by participant-reported clinical history. Cohort 3 recovered donors had two negative PCRs, clearance, or symptom resolution.

The sequence was obtained from a woman aged 25-40 years who had recovered from COVID-19. Sequencing was carried out using PBMCs or T cells enriched from blood (not recorded which). This sequence joins TRBV19 and TRBJ2-3; D is undetermined. The CDR3 nucleotides are TGTGCCAGTAGTCCCTTTAGAGGAGCAGATACGCAGTATTTT. The encoded protein is CASSPFRGADTQYF.